The 8 T cell receptor beta chains listed next were all sequenced from one sample in a study of blood T cell repertoires in COVID-19 (dated by TCRdb to about 2020). The library relied on the immunoSEQ multiplex PCR assay. TCRdb's version of the immuneACCESS table is confined to in-frame rearrangements and falls short of the full clone set. An unresolved V gene accounts for under half of the shortfall where checked; the remainder is of unknown origin. The sample table contains 330,000 or so clones; only one count was recorded for around 87% of them. Around 1.9% of the sample is taken by the ten largest. Sequenced: PBMCs or T cells enriched from blood (not recorded which). These receptor sequences come from a man aged 40-50 years in a cohort exposed to, infected with or recovered from COVID-19 (not recorded which).

The rearrangement links TRBV29-1 to TRBJ2-1; D gene ambiguous. Germline V lookup: CDR1 SQVTM, CDR2 ANQGSEA. The CDR3 covers 15 residues. V was trimmed by 3 bases and J by 0 bases, leaving 12 bases between them. The CDR3 DNA is TGCAGCGTTGATTACAGAGTGAACTCCTACAATGAGCAGTTCTTC. This gives the protein CSVDYRVNSYNEQFF.

This clone was detected only once. This CDR3 is CASSYSRLTSYEQYF. The CDR3 nucleotides are TGTGCCAGCAGTTACTCGAGACTGACCTCCTACGAGCAGTACTTC. The chain is built from TRBV6-5 and TRBJ2-7, with D unclear. The CDR3 is made up of 15 amino acids. Germline V gives CDR1 MNHEY, CDR2 SVGAGI. Trimming pared 0 bases from V and 0 bases from J, leaving 9 bases between.

The chain has TRBV7-9 and TRBJ2-7; D may be TRBD2 (6 bases). Trimming removed 0 bases at V and 2 bases at J, with 8 bases between. This CDR3 is built from 14 residues. Germline CDR1 is SEHNR and CDR2 is FQNEAQ (reference sequence). The DNA for the CDR3 is TGTGCCAGCAGCTTAGCTAGCGGTACCTACGAGCAGTACTTC. It yields the protein CASSLASGTYEQYF.

The V gene is TRBV6-5, the J gene TRBJ1-1, with TRBD1 matching 10 bases. The V segment lost 6 bases and the J segment 3 bases; nucleotides outside the gene matches: 7. The CDR3 consists of 15 residues. Germline lookup yields CDR1 MNHEY and CDR2 SVGAGI. In DNA form, the CDR3 reads TGTGCCAGCAGGGGGACAGGGGTAGGGGACACTGAAGCTTTCTTT. Translating gives CASRGTGVGDTEAFF.

This clone was recorded once. CDR3 region: CATSGRVGQVEQFF. In DNA form, the CDR3 reads TGTGCCACCAGCGGGAGGGTGGGGCAGGTTGAGCAGTTCTTC. The chain recombines TRBV15 with TRBJ2-1; 7 bases are a match to TRBD2. Trimming removed 5 bases from V and 9 bases from J; junction bases left unmatched: 10. The germline V gene has CDR1 LNHNV and CDR2 YYDKDF (reference sequence). This CDR3 is 14 amino acids long. The variable domain in full, with the rest retrieved from reference TRBV15 and TRBJ2-1, is DAMVIQNPRYQVTQFGKPVTLSCSQTLNHNVMYWYQQKSSQAPKLLFHYYDKDFNNEADTPDNFQSRRPNTSFCFLDIRSPGLGDTAMYLCATSGRVGQVEQFFGPGTRLTVL.

This clone showed up just once. The chain recombines TRBV4-1 with TRBJ1-5, with 7 bases that match TRBD1. Germline V gene lookup returns CDR1 MGHRA and CDR2 YSYEKL. The CDR3 totals 18 residues. Trimming removed 0 bases from V and 7 bases from J; junction bases left unmatched: 15. The CDR3 DNA reads TGCGCCAGCAGCCAAGATCTTGGGACAGACGTCCGTAGGCAGCCCCAGCATTTT. Translated: CASSQDLGTDVRRQPQHF.

This chain links TRBV7-9 with TRBJ1-6, with TRBD1 as a possible D gene (6 bases). The CDR3 runs 14 residues. Looked up from germline, CDR1 is SEHNR and CDR2 is FQNEAQ (reference sequence). Trimming removed 3 bases at V and 7 bases at J, with 10 bases between. The CDR3 protein is CASSFGTLNSPLHF. In DNA form, the CDR3 reads TGTGCCAGCAGCTTCGGGACACTGAATTCACCCCTCCACTTT.

The chain couples TRBV2 to TRBJ1-1; 8 bases agree with TRBD1. The junction had 9 bases not matched to a gene; V was cut back by 6 bases and J by 6 bases. Germline V lookup: CDR1 SNHLY, CDR2 FYNNEI. This CDR3 is 14 amino acids long. This chain's CDR3 is CASRRQGRRPEAFF. CDR3 in DNA: TGTGCCAGCAGACGACAGGGGAGGAGGCCTGAAGCTTTCTTT.